These 19 T cell receptor beta chains came from one sample sequenced in a study of blood T cell repertoires in COVID-19. Some clones are missing from TCRdb's copy, which holds only in-frame ones; the method was immunoSEQ multiplex PCR. The repertoire holds roughly 290,000 clones, with roughly 80% as singletons. The sequenced sample consisted of peripheral blood. These receptors were taken from a woman between 50 and 59 years old with active or convalescent COVID-19.

J is TRBJ2-7 and V is TRBV11-1; a weak D match, TRBD1 (6 bases). This CDR3 has 14 amino acids. Germline CDR1 SGHAT, CDR2 FQDESV (reference sequence). V was trimmed by 7 bases and J by 1 base, leaving 14 bases between them. The CDR3 nucleotides read TGTGCCAGCAACGAACTGGGGGCATCCTACGAGCAGTACTTC. It encodes CASNELGASYEQYF.

The V gene is TRBV5-1, the J gene TRBJ1-5, with 9 bases matching TRBD1. The CDR3 loop spans 14 amino acids. The V segment lost 5 bases and the J segment 6 bases; nucleotides outside the gene matches: 6. Per germline, CDR1 SGHRS and CDR2 YFSETQ. CDR3 DNA: TGCGCCAGCAGTTTGACAGGGGGTGGTCAGCCCCAGCATTTT. This encodes CASSLTGGGQPQHF.

In its sample, this clone was seen once. The chain combines TRBV5-5 with TRBJ1-3, with no clear D. The CDR3 totals 16 residues. V lost 2 bases, J lost 1 base, and 13 bases lay in between. Germline CDR1 SGHKS, CDR2 YYEKEE (reference sequence). CDR3 sequence (DNA): TGTGCCAGCAGCTTCATTTCCGGAGCTTCTGGAAACACCATATATTTT. This gives the protein CASSFISGASGNTIYF.

CDR3 coding DNA: TGTGCCAGTAGTATTTCGGGGGCTAACTATGGCTACACCTTC. Encoded protein: CASSISGANYGYTF. The chain recombines TRBV19 with TRBJ1-2, with D tentatively TRBD1 (5 bases). V lost 3 bases, J lost 0 bases, and 8 bases lay in between. This CDR3 region has 14 residues. The germline CDR1 and CDR2 sequences are LNHDA and SQIVND (reference sequence).

The sample holds one count of this clone. The V call is TRBV28, the J call TRBJ1-2; D unclear. V was cut by 7 bases and J by 8 bases, with 26 bases left in between. CDR1 MDHEN and CDR2 SYDVKM come from the germline V gene. The CDR3 has 16 amino acids. Written as DNA, the CDR3 is TGTGCCAGCACCAACGGCCCCGACGGAGCGAGGTGGGGCTACACCTTC. Translating gives CASTNGPDGARWGYTF.

This clone was counted many times. The V gene is TRBV19, the J gene TRBJ2-1; tentatively, D is TRBD1 (5 bases). Germline loops: CDR1 LNHDA, CDR2 SQIVND (reference sequence). The CDR3 runs 14 residues. Trimming removed 7 bases from V and 7 bases from J, with 17 bases in between. CDR3 residues: CASMSVGDRNEQFF. For the CDR3, the DNA is TGTGCCAGTATGTCCGTAGGGGATAGGAATGAGCAGTTCTTC.

This clone was seen once. This chain connects TRBV28 to TRBJ2-3; perhaps TRBD1 as D (7 bases). V was clipped by 4 bases and J by 4 bases, with 15 bases between them. The CDR3 sequence is 15 residues long. CDR1 is MDHEN and CDR2 is SYDVKM in the germline V gene. CDR3 residues: CASSYRGGGADTQYF. CDR3 in DNA: TGTGCCAGCAGTTACAGGGGAGGTGGGGCAGATACGCAGTATTTT.

The V and J genes are TRBV11-3 and TRBJ2-2, with a possible D match to TRBD1 (5 bases). Germline V gene lookup returns CDR1 SGHNT and CDR2 YENEEA. CDR3 length: 15 amino acids. Between the trimmed V and J ends, which lost 3 bases and 2 bases, there was a span of 10 bases. CDR3 sequence: CASSFGRANTGELFF. For the CDR3, the DNA is TGTGCCAGCAGCTTCGGCAGGGCTAACACCGGGGAGCTGTTTTTT. The variable domain in full, completed from reference TRBV11-3 and TRBJ2-2, reads EAGVVQSPRYKIIEKKQPVAFWCNPISGHNTLYWYLQNLGQGPELLIRYENEEAVDDSQLPKDRFSAERLKGVDSTLKIQPAELGDSAVYLCASSFGRANTGELFFGEGSRLTVL.

This clone was found once. This sequence joins TRBV11-2 and TRBJ1-1; D not certain. The CDR3 consists of 12 residues. Germline V gene sequence: CDR1 SGHAT, CDR2 FQNNGV. The V end was cut by 5 bases, the J end by 4 bases, with 8 bases between. CDR3 in amino acids: CASSISLTEAFF. CDR3 coding DNA: TGTGCCAGCAGCATATCCCTCACTGAAGCTTTCTTT. Looking up the rest from reference TRBV11-2 and TRBJ1-1 gives the full variable domain: EAGVAQSPRYKIIEKRQSVAFWCNPISGHATLYWYQQILGQGPKLLIQFQNNGVVDDSQLPKDRFSAERLKGVDSTLKIQPAKLEDSAVYLCASSISLTEAFFGQGTRLTVV.

The chain joins TRBV10-1 to TRBJ2-1; the match to TRBD2 covers 7 bases. J lost 9 bases, V lost 4 bases, and 3 bases had no gene match. The length of the CDR3 is 12 residues. Germline CDR1 reads WNHNN; CDR2 reads SYGVQD (reference sequence). CDR3 residues: CASSVRGGEQFF. The CDR3 DNA sequence: TGCGCCAGCAGTGTCCGCGGGGGTGAGCAGTTCTTC.

The chain recombines TRBV5-6 with TRBJ2-7; 8 nucleotides line up with TRBD1. CDR3 size: 18 residues. CDR1 is SGHDT and CDR2 is YYEEEE in the germline V gene. With V trimmed by 0 bases and J by 5 bases, 16 bases remained unmatched. CDR3 DNA sequence: TGTGCCAGCAGCTTGGCCAGAAGTTGGGGACAGGTGGTGCACGAGCAGTACTTC. This translates into CASSLARSWGQVVHEQYF.

This sequence joins TRBV12-5 and TRBJ1-2; 7 nucleotides agree with TRBD1. The germline V gene encodes CDR1 LGHNT and CDR2 FRNRAP. The V segment lost 6 bases and the J segment 4 bases; nucleotides outside the gene matches: 5. This CDR3 comprises 13 residues. CDR3 loop: CASGSGGPYGYTF. For the CDR3, the DNA is TGTGCTAGTGGCTCAGGGGGTCCCTATGGCTACACCTTC.

The genes are TRBV12-3 or TRBV12-4 and TRBJ2-5, with a tentative D call TRBD2 (6 bases). V lost 8 bases and J 5 bases, leaving 9 bases between the germline ends. CDR3 length: 11 residues. The CDR3 nucleotides read TGTGCCAGCGGAGGGTGGGAGACCCAGTACTTC. Translated, it gives CASGGWETQYF.

The gene calls are TRBV6-5 and TRBJ1-1; a weak D match, TRBD1 (5 bases). Looked up from germline, CDR1 is MNHEY and CDR2 is SVGAGI. The V end was cut by 8 bases, the J end by 0 bases, with 13 bases between. The CDR3 is made up of 14 amino acids. CDR3 protein: CASFRGTLNTEAFF. In DNA form, the CDR3 reads TGTGCCAGCTTCCGGGGGACCCTGAACACTGAAGCTTTCTTT.

The CDR3 DNA follows: TGCGCCAGCAGCTTGGCTGGGGGGAGCACACACGAGCAGTACTTC. This gives the protein CASSLAGGSTHEQYF. V usage is TRBV5-1 and J usage is TRBJ2-7; possibly TRBD2 for D (6 bases). The V gene lost 0 bases and the J gene lost 5 bases, with 15 bases spanning the gap. CDR3 length equals 15 residues. From germline, CDR1 is SGHRS and CDR2 YFSETQ.

With regard to this clone: This could be a read error, since a much larger clone is one nucleotide away. The J gene is TRBJ2-7, the V gene TRBV5-6, with D possibly matching TRBD1 (6 bases). Germline V gene lookup returns CDR1 SGHDT and CDR2 YYEEEE. The length of the CDR3 is 13 residues. V was shortened by 0 bases and J by 3 bases, with 7 bases between the two germline ends. In DNA form, the CDR3 reads TGTGCCAGCAGCTTGGGACAGGTCTACGAGCAGTACTTC. Translating it yields CASSLGQVYEQYF.

The chain employs TRBV19 and TRBJ2-1; no clear D. The V gene's germline CDR1 is LNHDA and CDR2 SQIVND (reference sequence). This CDR3 is 15 amino acids long. The V gene lost 5 bases and the J gene lost 3 bases, with 14 bases spanning the gap. The CDR3 here is CASSLAPRSYNEQFF. The CDR3 nucleotides read TGTGCCAGTAGTTTAGCACCCCGTAGCTACAATGAGCAGTTCTTC.

This clone showed up just once. CDR3 protein: CASSLLGGNGYTF. The CDR3 DNA follows: TGTGCCAGCAGTTTATTAGGGGGAAATGGCTACACCTTC. The chain carries TRBV28 and TRBJ1-2, with D perhaps matching TRBD1 (6 bases). CDR3 length equals 13 residues. From germline, CDR1 is MDHEN and CDR2 SYDVKM. Trimming stripped 1 base from V and 6 bases from J, with 9 bases between.

The rearrangement uses TRBV28 and TRBJ1-4, with no clear D. CDR3 size: 15 residues. Between the trimmed V and J ends, which lost 0 bases and 2 bases, there was a span of 7 bases. The germline CDR1 and CDR2 sequences are MDHEN and SYDVKM. This CDR3 is CASSLWGRTNEKLFF. CDR3 DNA: TGTGCCAGCAGTTTATGGGGCAGGACTAATGAAAAACTGTTTTTT. The entire variable domain, with the rest obtained from reference TRBV28 and TRBJ1-4, is as follows: DVKVTQSSRYLVKRTGEKVFLECVQDMDHENMFWYRQDPGLGLRLIYFSYDVKMKEKGDIPEGYSVSREKKERFSLILESASTNQTSMYLCASSLWGRTNEKLFFGSGTQLSVL.